The entry below describes one T cell receptor beta chain. These data belong to a study of blood T cell repertoires in COVID-19. Looking at the study overall: Some COVID-19 samples were acute and others convalescent; all came from the United States, Italy and Spain. T cells, B-cell-depleted T cells, or PBMCs provided the cDNA or gDNA that served as material.

Original processing methods: Amplifying reference gene primers gave estimates of nucleated cell counts. Data came from immunoSEQ multiplex PCR; TCRdb stores just in-frame clones and leaves some out. D and trimming were read from the DNA, whereas the V and J calls and clone size are those reported in that table. The table lists roughly 280,000 clones, about 87% of them singletons. In germline, CDR1 is LGHDT, CDR2 YNNKEL (reference sequence). Germline trimming cut 3 bases from V and 8 bases from J; bases unmatched to any gene: 11. The length of the CDR3 is 16 residues. Recruited during active infection, patients (from Seattle) were subsequently followed longitudinally.

The origin of this receptor is a woman aged 55-70 years with COVID-19, enrolled during active disease. The rearrangement uses TRBV3-1 (or the pseudogene TRBV3-2) and TRBJ1-4; 8 bases map to TRBD1. Material for sequencing was peripheral blood. Here the CDR3 reads CASSQGGTGISEKLFF. The CDR3 DNA sequence: TGTGCCAGCAGCCAGGGGGGGACAGGAATTTCGGAAAAACTGTTTTTT.